Following are 2 T cell receptor beta chains from one sample sequenced in a study of regulatory T cells in long-lasting Graves disease. Through Arm-PCR of CDR3 regions and iRepertoire HTBI primers, TCR beta libraries were built. TCRdb reprocessed the multiplex PCR reads with MiXCR, giving one entry per CDR3 protein. This repertoire shows around 250,000 distinct CDR3 sequences, 18% found once; its top ten account for less than 15%. The time point here: newly diagnosed GD, antithyroid drugs for less than 3 months. Extracted PBMC RNA gave rise to the TCR library. This same sample was also taken into another study, of T cells in Graves' hyperthyroidism and ophthalmopathy.

Specimen: peripheral blood mononuclear cells (PBMCs), collected at new diagnosis, from a patient treated with antithyroid drugs. The receptor source for this set is a woman aged 25 to 45 with Graves disease.

In this sample, this clonotype turned up many times. V gene TRBV2 combines with J gene TRBJ2-5; TRBD1 aligns across 7 bases. CDR3 length equals 14 residues. V lost 3 bases and J lost 2; bases outside the gene matches: 3. Germline values: CDR1 SNHLY, CDR2 FYNNEI. The CDR3 nucleotides are TGTGCCAGCAGTGACCCGGACAGGCAAGAGACCCAGTACTTC. It encodes CASSDPDRQETQYF.

This clonotype was seen repeatedly, ten times or more. The V and J genes are TRBV12-3 or TRBV12-4 and TRBJ1-2; 8 nucleotides line up with TRBD1. J lost 4 bases, V lost 5 bases, and 9 bases had no gene match. The length of the CDR3 is 15 residues. CDR3 DNA sequence: TGTGCCAGCAGTACCGGACAGGGACGAGTCTATGGCTACACCTTC. This codes for CASSTGQGRVYGYTF.